These T cell receptor beta chains were read from a single sample in a study of breast tumors, draining lymph nodes, adjacent tissues. MiXCR, run by TCRdb on the multiplex PCR reads, gives a single entry per CDR3 protein. The sample has 150,000 to 200,000 distinct CDR3 sequences; approximately 33% are singletons. Sequencing input: axillary lymph node tissue. The receptors derive from a female donor with breast cancer. Some clones in this sample may be carry-over from other donors' samples. Both conserved end residues are part of each CDR3. Each record gives: J gene, clone size, D gene, V gene, CDR3 DNA, CDR3 protein. The D gene is left open where the match is weak. Only some rows state a clone size, as once, few, many or a class for expanded clones.

>TRBJ1-6|medium-sized|TRBD1|TRBV7-6
TGTGCCAGCAGCCCTACAGGGGGGCCTGCCACTAGGTCACCCCTCCACTTT
CASSPTGGPATRSPLHF
>TRBJ2-3|.|.|TRBV7-9
TGTGCCAGCAGCTTAGAAGGCTTGGGGGCGGGATCCTACAATGAGCAGTATTTT
CASSLEGLGAGSYNEQYF
>TRBJ2-3|many|.|TRBV5-8
TGTGCCAGCAGCCAACAGGGAGGAGATACGCAGTATTTT
CASSQQGGDTQYF
>TRBJ2-5|many|.|TRBV4-2
TGTGCCAGCAGCCAGAATCTCGGGGGGCAAGACCAAGAGACCCAGTACTTC
CASSQNLGGQDQETQYF
>TRBJ1-1|.|TRBD1|TRBV6-1
TGTGCCAGCAGGGGACAGGGGGGTGTTGCTTTCTTT
CASRGQGGVAFF
>TRBJ1-2|many|TRBD1|TRBV6-4
TGTGCCAGCAGGCTAGGGACAGGGGGGGGGTATGGCTACACCTTC
CASRLGTGGGYGYTF
>TRBJ1-2|many|TRBD1|TRBV12-3/TRBV12-4
TGTGCCAGCAGTTTACCGACAGGGGGCTACACCTTC
CASSLPTGGYTF
>TRBJ1-1|.|.|TRBV5-1
TGCGCCAGCAGCTTGGAAATGGGGTTAGTCACTGAAGCTTTCTTT
CASSLEMGLVTEAFF
>TRBJ1-2|many|.|TRBV4-1
TGCGCCACCCGAAGAGATCTTAGGGTCCCCTATGGCTACACCTTC
CATRRDLRVPYGYTF
>TRBJ1-4|many|.|TRBV4-2
TGTGCCAGCAGCCAAGATCTCTTGTCGACAGTGGGTGAAAAACTGTTTTTT
CASSQDLLSTVGEKLFF
>TRBJ1-5|.|TRBD1|TRBV6-2/TRBV6-3
TGTGCCAGCAGCACTACGGGACAGGGAGGGTCCAGCAATCAGCCCCAGCATTTT
CASSTTGQGGSSNQPQHF
>TRBJ1-5|few|TRBD1|TRBV27
TGTGCCAGCGCCCCATTCGAGGGGGCTGAGGAGCCCCAGCATTTT
CASAPFEGAEEPQHF
>TRBJ2-5|.|TRBD1|TRBV5-6
TGTGCCAGCAGCGGGACAGGGGCCTATTTAGAGACCCAGTACTTC
CASSGTGAYLETQYF
>TRBJ2-1|.|TRBD2|TRBV15
TGTGCCACCAGCAGAGTAGCGGGAGGGCCGGTTTGGGAGCAGTTCTTC
CATSRVAGGPVWEQFF
>TRBJ1-1|.|.|TRBV7-2
TGTGCCAGCAGCTTCAGCACTGAAGCTTTCTTT
CASSFSTEAFF
>TRBJ2-1|many|TRBD2|TRBV12-3/TRBV12-4
TGTGCCAGCAGTAGCGGGAGGGCCTACAATGAGCAGTTCTTC
CASSSGRAYNEQFF
>TRBJ2-5|many|.|TRBV12-3/TRBV12-4
TGTGCCAGCAGTTTTGTCAAGGAGACCCAGTACTTC
CASSFVKETQYF
>TRBJ1-4|many|.|TRBV6-1
TGTGCCAGCAGTGAAGTGGGTGAAAAACTGTTTTTT
CASSEVGEKLFF
>TRBJ2-1|.|TRBD1|TRBV12-3/TRBV12-4
TGTGCCAGCAGTCCCCCGACAGGGGAGCAGTTCTTC
CASSPPTGEQFF
>TRBJ2-2|.|.|TRBV20-1
TGCAGTGCTAGGGGTAAGAACAGGGTGGCCGGGGAGCTGTTTTTT
CSARGKNRVAGELFF
>TRBJ2-3|many|TRBD1|TRBV14
TGTGCCAGCAGCCCCAGGGGGCGCACAGATACGCAGTATTTT
CASSPRGRTDTQYF
>TRBJ2-1|many|TRBD2|TRBV7-9
TGTGCCAGCAGCTTTCGTAGCGGGGGGCCCAGCTCCTACAATGAGCAGTTCTTC
CASSFRSGGPSSYNEQFF
>TRBJ1-3|many|.|TRBV7-2
TGTGCCAGCAGCTTAAATCCGCAGGGACCTGGAAACACCATATATTTT
CASSLNPQGPGNTIYF
>TRBJ2-2|many|TRBD2|TRBV18
TGTGCCAGCTCACCACCGGGACTAGCGATCACCGGGGAGCTGTTTTTT
CASSPPGLAITGELFF
>TRBJ1-3|many|.|TRBV7-9
TGTGCCAGCAGCACCCGAAACAGGGACAAAGGAAACACCATATATTTT
CASSTRNRDKGNTIYF
>TRBJ2-5|.|TRBD1|TRBV6-5
TGTGCCAGCAGTTACAACAGGGGGCGGGAGACCCAGTACTTC
CASSYNRGRETQYF
>TRBJ1-5|.|.|TRBV7-2
TGTGCCAGCAGCATAGACGGGGGTTACGAGCAATCAGCCCAGCATTTT
CASSIDGGYEQSAQHF
>TRBJ1-6|.|.|TRBV7-8
TGTGCCAGCAGCTTCCTCAGCGTACCCTACAATTCACCCCTCCACTTT
CASSFLSVPYNSPLHF
>TRBJ1-1|.|.|TRBV30
TGTGCCTGGAGTCGGGTTAACCGGGCCAACGAAGCTTTCTTT
CAWSRVNRANEAFF
>TRBJ2-5|many|.|TRBV11-2
TGTGCCAGCAGCACGCCGCAGGGATTCGAGACCCAGTACTTC
CASSTPQGFETQYF
>TRBJ2-3|many|.|TRBV25-1
TGTGCCAGCAGTGAATTTGGGGACAATACGCAGTATTTT
CASSEFGDNTQYF
>TRBJ1-5|.|TRBD1|TRBV6-5
TGTGCCAGCAGCCAACGGACAGGGAGCAATCAGCCCCAGCATTTT
CASSQRTGSNQPQHF
>TRBJ1-2|many|TRBD1|TRBV2
TGTGCCGGACAGGGTGAGGCCTATGGCTACACCTTC
CAGQGEAYGYTF
>TRBJ2-7|many|.|TRBV12-3/TRBV12-4
TGTGCCAGCAAGGGCCAGGGTCCCTACGAGCAGTACTTC
CASKGQGPYEQYF
>TRBJ2-3|.|.|TRBV10-3
TGTGCCACCCTAGCTGCAGGGCCCACAGATACGCAGTATTTT
CATLAAGPTDTQYF
>TRBJ2-7|many|.|TRBV6-4
TGTGCCAGCAGTGACAGGGCTGGCGGAGAGCAGTACTTC
CASSDRAGGEQYF
>TRBJ2-5|many|.|TRBV20-1
TGCAGTGCTAGAATCGCCGCTCGAGAGACCCAGTACTTC
CSARIAARETQYF
>TRBJ2-1|many|TRBD2|TRBV7-3
TGTGCCAGCAGCACAGGGCGGGGTACCGTAGCGGGGGCTGACAATGAGCAGTTCTTC
CASSTGRGTVAGADNEQFF
>TRBJ2-1|.|.|TRBV7-3
TGTGCCAGCAGCAATTTAATGGGGGCCTACAATGAGCAGTTCTTC
CASSNLMGAYNEQFF
>TRBJ2-7|many|.|TRBV4-1
TGCGCCAGCAGCCAAGATGAGGGGGGCACATACGAGCAGTACTTC
CASSQDEGGTYEQYF
>TRBJ2-7|few|TRBD1|TRBV29-1
TGCAGCTCCCTGGACGGGACAGAAAACTACGAGCAGTACTTC
CSSLDGTENYEQYF